The 6 T cell receptor beta chains below all came from one sample that was sequenced in a study of T cells in Graves' hyperthyroidism and ophthalmopathy. RNA transcripts provided the source from which TCR beta CDR3 regions were amplified. Carried out on the TCR CDR3, a first-round RT-PCR used the HTBI primer set. From the multiplex PCR reads, TCRdb called clonotypes with MiXCR, one entry per CDR3 protein. The profile shows about 570,000 distinct CDR3 sequences, approximately 14% of them singletons. The sequencing input was blood. The source is a woman between 40 and 50 years old with Graves' hyperthyroidism.

This clonotype has a count of ten or more. V gene TRBV27 combines with J gene TRBJ2-3; 10 bases are a match to TRBD2. With 2 bases clipped from V and 5 bases from J, the junction kept 1 base outside the gene matches. This CDR3 has 14 amino acids. Germline V CDR1 and CDR2: MNHEY, SMNVEV (reference sequence). The CDR3 DNA reads TGTGCCAGCAGTTTAGGACTAGCGGTAGATACGCAGTATTTT. Translated: CASSLGLAVDTQYF.

Worth noting for this clonotype: This may be a read error: a much more frequent sequence differs by one nucleotide. This chain uses TRBV3-1 with TRBJ2-5, with a possible D match to TRBD2 (5 bases). The CDR3 is 14 amino acids. Germline values: CDR1 LGHDT, CDR2 YNNKEL (reference sequence). CDR3: CASSRFLAQGTQYF. The CDR3 DNA reads TGTGCCAGCAGCCGATTTCTAGCCCAAGGGACCCAGTACTTC.

The rearrangement uses TRBV2 and TRBJ1-5, with D possibly being TRBD1 (6 bases). This CDR3 has 14 amino acids. Germline V gene data show CDR1 as SNHLY and CDR2 as FYNNEI. V dropped 6 bases and J dropped 4 bases, with 13 bases sitting between them. The CDR3 DNA reads TGTGCCAGCAGGCAGGGGTTCGAGAATCAGCCCCAGCATTTT. It codes for CASRQGFENQPQHF.

This clonotype was detected many times. The rearrangement joins TRBV5-1 to TRBJ1-4, with D unclear. The V gene lost 5 bases and the J gene lost 4 bases, with 12 bases spanning the gap. The CDR3 has 14 amino acids. CDR1 is SGHRS and CDR2 is YFSETQ in the germline V gene. The CDR3 spells CASSDGRINEKLFF. DNA of the CDR3: TGCGCCAGCAGTGATGGCAGAATTAATGAAAAACTGTTTTTT.

Remarks on this clonotype: A much larger clone sits a single nucleotide away, making a read error possible. Since no conserved phenylalanine or tryptophan closes the CDR3, a read error is the likely cause. This chain connects TRBV20-1 to TRBJ1-2; 7 bases map to TRBD1. CDR3 size: 13 residues. CDR1 is DFQATT, CDR2 SNEGSKA, per germline (reference sequence). Trimming removed 2 bases from V and 6 bases from J; junction bases left unmatched: 6. Written as DNA, the CDR3 is TGCAGTGCTAGACTTACAGGGGAACATGGCTACACCCTC. It yields the protein CSARLTGEHGYTL.

The chain recombines TRBV20-1 with TRBJ2-7, with D unresolved. The CDR3 extends over 11 amino acids. The V gene's germline CDR1 is DFQATT and CDR2 SNEGSKA (reference sequence). Deletions cut 5 bases from V and 3 bases from J, with 8 bases between. The CDR3 bases are TGCAGTGCTTGGTCAGACTACGAGCAGTACTTC. Residues: CSAWSDYEQYF.